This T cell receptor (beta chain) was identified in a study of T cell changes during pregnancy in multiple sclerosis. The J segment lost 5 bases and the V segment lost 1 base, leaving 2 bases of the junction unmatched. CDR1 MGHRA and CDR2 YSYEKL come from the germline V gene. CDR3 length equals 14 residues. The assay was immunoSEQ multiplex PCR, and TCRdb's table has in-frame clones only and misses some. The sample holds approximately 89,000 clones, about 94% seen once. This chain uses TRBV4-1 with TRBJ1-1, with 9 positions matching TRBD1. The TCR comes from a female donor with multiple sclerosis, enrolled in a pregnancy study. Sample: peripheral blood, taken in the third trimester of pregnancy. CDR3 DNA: TGCGCCAGCAGCCAAGGGGACAGGGCAACTGAAGCTTTCTTT. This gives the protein CASSQGDRATEAFF.